This TCR beta chain was captured by sequencing in a study of shared clonotypes between healthy human individuals (TCRdb year 2020). Study-wide context: The cohort included a few men and two women between 18 and 49 years of age. For each donor, CD4 naive and CD4 memory were each run on three plates, CD8 naive on two plates, and CD8 memory on one plate. To estimate repertoire size and how much clonotypes are shared between individuals, the study performed deep sequencing of blood TCR repertoires from 4 to 6 healthy adults. To increase sequencing depth and limit assay-specific biases, TCR repertoire library preparation and sequencing were carried out by different laboratories using diverse techniques. Per donor, leukapheresis produced somewhere between about 0.9 and 9.5 billion PBMCs.

A word on this clone: Its antigen remains unidentified. It has no much larger one-base neighbor in the sample; base qualities were not kept.

The donors were healthy, HIV-negative adults who had no recently reported acute infections or vaccinations. Every donor was a Caucasian adult living in Nashville, Tennessee, USA. Magnetic negative selection was used to enrich CD4+ T cells, after which naive cells were positively selected on CD45RA and the negative fraction became the memory subset. Blood was collected by leukapheresis, and PBMCs were isolated by Ficoll-Histopaque density gradient centrifugation and then cryopreserved in liquid nitrogen vapor phase. Analytical flow cytometry was used to check the purity and quantity of each magnetically sorted T cell population. Genomic DNA was isolated from every sorted fraction and measured by UV absorbance on a Nanodrop 2000c. Using the deep immunoSEQ assay, multiplex PCR amplified TCR CDR3 regions from genomic DNA. Extracted genomic DNA from each cell subset was distributed evenly across all wells of several immunoSEQ 96-well plates, and each plate was treated as a replicate. Each replicate PCR for sorted subsets received about 200 ng genomic DNA, equal to about 30,000 T cell genomes. The purified libraries were quantified using a Qubit 3.0 fluorometer, sized with a Bioanalyzer 2100, and then quantified again using the KAPA Library Quantification kit. Every immunoSEQ 96-well plate was sequenced on a separate single-read 150-cycle Illumina NextSeq 550 flow cell. As for how the authors treated the data: The immunoSEQ output contained only junctional sequences without quality scores, so filtering could not match that applied to full-length reads. To assign V/J genes and CDR3, sequences were annotated using PyIR, a Python wrapper for IgBLAST v1.9, with IMGT germline references. Any read was removed if the V/J assignment was weak (E-value above 1e-6), the CDR3 was missing, or the read contained stop codons, out-of-frame junctions, or ambiguous translated residues. A V3J clonotype was defined by an identical inferred V gene, J gene, and CDR3 amino acid sequence. The percentage overlap between two repertoires was calculated by dividing the number of shared unique clonotypes by the size of the smaller repertoire. Richness of each repertoire was evaluated using RTK rarefaction, the Chao1 estimator, and Recon v2.1 estimates of unobserved clonotypes. Generation probabilities were computed with OLGA for all TCRbeta clonotypes obtained by the gDNA method from four donors. TCRdb obtained this table from immuneACCESS and retained in-frame rearrangements with V and J assigned. These tables miss some clones; where compared with another copy, unresolved V genes account for less than half of the shortfall, and the remainder is unexplained. The V and J calls and the clone size are those of that table, but D and trimming were determined from the DNA. The sample data list about 2.5 million clones, and about 90% of these were observed just once. More than 0.35% of the sample goes to the ten largest clones.

The trim is 6 bases for V and 5 bases for J, with a gap of 11 bases between the germline ends. Its CDR3 holds 13 amino acids, cysteine through phenylalanine. This entry keeps only the CDR3 DNA: 39 bases, framed from base 1. CDR1 SNHLY and CDR2 FYNNEI were looked up in the germline V gene. Overall results and qualifications from the work: Across four donors, roughly 5.4% of naive CD4, over 3% of naive CD8, under 2.5% of memory CD4, and 0.4% to 0.45% of memory CD8 clonotypes were shared. Naive subsets generally had larger estimated clonotype richness than memory subsets. Sampling was restricted to blood, and TCR repertoires in tissue are likely to differ from TCR repertoires in blood. Rarefaction of sorted-subset datasets indicated incomplete sequencing despite the large sequencing depth. Because the study included only a small number of donors, the genetic and exposure-history diversity represented was limited. Compared with non-shared clonotypes, the clonotypes found in all four sorted-subset donors had higher generation probabilities. Pairwise subsampling led to the expectation that sequencing depth would affect the degree of clonotype sharing among donors.

Material: naive CD4+ T cells from PBMCs. The label giving this sample's cell subset or site can be read as: CD45RA+ positively selected. The source of this sequence is a man younger than 30 in good health. Some clones in this sample may be carry-over from other donors' samples. The chain was built from TRBV2 and TRBJ2-1; a tentative D match to TRBD2 spans 5 bases. The CDR3 reads as follows: CASSGLVNNEQFF. The DNA is as follows: TGTGCCAGCAGCGGACTGGTTAACAATGAGCAGTTCTTC.